Listed here are 14 T cell receptor beta chains from one sample, sequenced in a study of T cells in Graves' hyperthyroidism and ophthalmopathy (dated by TCRdb to between 2019 and 2020). The library was prepared using multiplex PCR. Sequencing relied on an Illumina HiSeq 2000. TCR beta CDR3 regions were amplified from RNA transcripts. The TCR CDR3 was subjected to a first round of RT-PCR using the HTBI primer set and the Qiagen OneStep RT-PCR kit. The public reads were run again by TCRdb, first through fastp at Q25 and then through MiXCR, and only productive beta chains were kept. Entries that share a CDR3 protein sequence are merged under the most common genes and DNA. The sample table holds more than 300,000 distinct CDR3 sequences, of which approximately 17% were seen once. Together, the top ten hold about a third of the sample. The specimen sequenced was blood. These receptors were taken from a woman aged 25 to 39 with Graves' hyperthyroidism that later progressed to Graves' ophthalmopathy.

This clonotype has only a few counts. This rearrangement joins TRBV6-1 to TRBJ2-2; 12 bases match TRBD2. This CDR3 is 19 amino acids long. Germline V gene data show CDR1 as MNHNS and CDR2 as SASEGT. Germline trimming cut 4 bases from V and 2 bases from J; bases unmatched to any gene: 11. This chain's CDR3 is CASSGPSGRAFPNTGELFF. The CDR3 nucleotides read TGTGCCAGCAGTGGGCCTAGCGGGAGGGCGTTCCCCAACACCGGGGAGCTGTTTTTT.

This clonotype has just one count. A much larger clone lies one base from this, so it may be a read error. The gene calls are TRBV27 and TRBJ2-7; D might be TRBD1 (6 bases). The J call may be faulty, since TRBJ2-1 better matches the DNA end. This CDR3 comprises 16 residues. Germline V lookup: CDR1 MNHEY, CDR2 SMNVEV (reference sequence). CDR3 DNA sequence: TGTGCCAGCAGTCCCTCCCTAGGGGGATCCGCCTACGAGCAGTTCTTC. The encoded protein is CASSPSLGGSAYEQFF.

Turning to this clonotype: No conserved phenylalanine or tryptophan ends this CDR3, so it is likely a read error. CDR3 loop: CASSIGVRGVGETQYS. DNA for the CDR3: TGTGCCAGTAGTATAGGGGTGAGGGGAGTTGGAGAGACCCAGTACTCC. The J gene is TRBJ2-5, the V gene TRBV19; possibly TRBD1 or TRBD2 for D (5 bases each). V was clipped by 1 base and J by 4 bases, with 16 bases between them. CDR1 is LNHDA, CDR2 SQIVND, per germline (reference sequence). CDR3 length: 16 amino acids.

This clonotype has a count of ten or more. J is TRBJ2-1 and V is TRBV11-2; 8 nucleotides align to TRBD1. Germline V gene data show CDR1 as SGHAT and CDR2 as FQNNGV. Trimming at V came to 0 bases and at J to 3 bases, leaving 7 bases not matched to a gene. The CDR3 loop spans 17 amino acids. CDR3 protein: CASSLDRPGGYYNEQFF. In DNA, the CDR3 is TGTGCCAGCAGCTTAGATCGGCCAGGGGGCTACTACAATGAGCAGTTCTTC.

This clonotype was seen repeatedly, ten times or more. This sequence joins TRBV27 and TRBJ2-7; TRBD2 might be the D (5 bases). Germline CDR1 MNHEY, CDR2 SMNVEV (reference sequence). The V end was cut by 3 bases, the J end by 4 bases, with 10 bases between. CDR3 length: 13 amino acids. The CDR3 protein is CASSLTRVYEQYF. The DNA for the CDR3 is TGTGCCAGCAGTTTGACGAGGGTTTACGAGCAGTACTTC.

This clonotype has a handful of counts. V is TRBV9 and J is TRBJ2-2, with TRBD1 matching 8 bases. Unmatched junction bases numbered 2, after V lost 1 base and J lost 0 bases. Germline V gene sequence: CDR1 SGDLS, CDR2 YYNGEE. This CDR3 is 16 amino acids long. The CDR3 coding sequence is TGTGCCAGCAGCGTAACAGGGGGTGCGAACACCGGGGAGCTGTTTTTT. Amino acids: CASSVTGGANTGELFF.

This clonotype occurred many times. This chain uses TRBV2 with TRBJ2-7, with 7 bases identical to TRBD1. With V trimmed by 4 bases and J by 3 bases, 6 bases remained unmatched. Germline-derived CDR1 and CDR2 are SNHLY and FYNNEI. The CDR3 extends over 14 amino acids. The CDR3 is CASSGQTGIYEQYF. Here the CDR3 DNA reads TGTGCCAGCAGTGGCCAGACAGGGATCTACGAGCAGTACTTC.

This clonotype was counted at least ten times. The CDR3 here is CASSMRPDFKETQYF. CDR3 DNA sequence: TGTGCCAGTAGTATGCGGCCGGATTTCAAGGAGACCCAGTACTTC. This sequence joins TRBV19 and TRBJ2-5; the D is unclear. The germline CDR1 and CDR2 sequences are LNHDA and SQIVND (reference sequence). Trimming shortened V by 3 bases and J by 5 bases, and 16 bases separated the two germline ends. The CDR3 loop spans 15 amino acids.

Many counts were recorded for this clonotype. The rearrangement uses TRBV7-9 and TRBJ1-1, with a weak D call TRBD1 (5 bases). The CDR3 contains 14 residues. CDR1 and CDR2 (germline): SEHNR, FQNEAQ (reference sequence). Deletions cut 4 bases from V and 2 bases from J, with 11 bases between. The DNA for the CDR3 is TGTGCCAGCAGCTCCTTTAGGGGAAACACTGAAGCTTTCTTT. Amino acid sequence: CASSSFRGNTEAFF.

This clonotype showed up many times. This rearrangement joins TRBV25-1 to TRBJ2-1, with 8 bases aligning to TRBD2. CDR1 and CDR2 (germline): MGHDK, SYGVNS. There are 16 residues in the CDR3. J was trimmed by 2 bases and V by 3 bases; bases with no gene match: 6. CDR3 amino acids: CASSDGAGVPYNEQFF. The CDR3 region has the DNA TGTGCCAGCAGTGACGGAGCGGGAGTCCCCTACAATGAGCAGTTCTTC.

This clonotype appeared a few times. The chain uses TRBV5-6 and TRBJ1-3; D unresolved. The CDR3 has 13 residues. Germline CDR1 and CDR2: SGHDT and YYEEEE. Trimming cost V 7 bases and J 7 bases, with 15 bases left between them. CDR3 in DNA: TGTGCCAGCTGCAAACAAGATGGGAACACCATATATTTT. As protein: CASCKQDGNTIYF.

This clonotype has a count of ten or more. The rearrangement uses TRBV2 and TRBJ2-5; no definite D call. V was pared by 2 bases and J by 4 bases, with 11 bases between. Germline V gene lookup returns CDR1 SNHLY and CDR2 FYNNEI. This CDR3 is built from 14 residues. CDR3 amino acids: CASSEWPSGETQYF. The CDR3 nucleotides read TGTGCCAGCAGTGAATGGCCCTCCGGAGAGACCCAGTACTTC.

This clonotype appeared many times. The chain has TRBV11-1 and TRBJ2-5; D may be TRBD1 (5 bases). Trimming removed 5 bases from V and 2 bases from J, with 9 bases in between. Germline V gives CDR1 SGHAT, CDR2 FQDESV (reference sequence). The CDR3 contains 13 residues. In DNA, the CDR3 is TGTGCCAGCAGCCTGACAGCGCAAGAGACCCAGTACTTC. Amino acid sequence: CASSLTAQETQYF.

This clonotype was seen only a few times. J is TRBJ2-1 and V is TRBV6-4; D gene unclear. Germline V gene data show CDR1 as MRHNA and CDR2 as SNTAGT. With 0 bases removed from V and 5 bases from J, the gap between germline ends came to 5 bases. The CDR3 runs to 13 residues. In DNA form, the CDR3 reads TGTGCCAGCAGTGACTCACAAAACAATGAGCAGTTCTTC. Translated, it gives CASSDSQNNEQFF.